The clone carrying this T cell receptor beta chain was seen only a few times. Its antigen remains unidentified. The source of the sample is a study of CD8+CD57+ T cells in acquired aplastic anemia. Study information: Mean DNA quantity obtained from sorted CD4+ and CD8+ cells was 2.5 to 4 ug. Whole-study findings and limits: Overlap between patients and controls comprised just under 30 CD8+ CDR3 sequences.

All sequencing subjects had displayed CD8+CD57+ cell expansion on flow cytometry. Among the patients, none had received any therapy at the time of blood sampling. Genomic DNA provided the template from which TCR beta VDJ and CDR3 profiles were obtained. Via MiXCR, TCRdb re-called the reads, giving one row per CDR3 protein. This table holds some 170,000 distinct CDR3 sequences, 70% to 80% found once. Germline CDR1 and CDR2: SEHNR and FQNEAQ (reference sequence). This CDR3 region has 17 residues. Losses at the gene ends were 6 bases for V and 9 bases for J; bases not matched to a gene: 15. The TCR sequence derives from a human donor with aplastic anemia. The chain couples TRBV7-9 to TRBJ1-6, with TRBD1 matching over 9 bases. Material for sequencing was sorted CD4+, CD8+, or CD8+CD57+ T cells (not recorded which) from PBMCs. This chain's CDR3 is CASSARGQGNEASPLHF. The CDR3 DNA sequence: TGTGCCAGCAGTGCTAGGGGACAGGGCAATGAGGCTTCACCCCTCCACTTT. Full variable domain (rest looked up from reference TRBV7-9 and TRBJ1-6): DTGVSQNPRHKITKRGQNVTFRCDPISEHNRLYWYRQTLGQGPEFLTYFQNEAQLEKSRLLSDRFSAERPKGSFSTLEIQRTEQGDSAMYLCASSARGQGNEASPLHFGNGTRLTVT.